A single sample gave rise to the 2 T cell receptor beta chains below, sequenced in a study of HIV-infected patients and healthy controls. TCRdb processed the 5' RACE reads anew with MiXCR; each CDR3 protein has one entry. The data contain more than 60,000 distinct CDR3 sequences, under 25% of them singletons. Sequenced sample: CD4+ T cells from blood. These TCRs come from a human donor in good health.

This clonotype was picked up many times. V gene TRBV7-6 combines with J gene TRBJ2-2; TRBD1 agrees at 8 bases. The V gene end was trimmed by 5 bases and the J gene end by 3 bases; junction bases not matched to a gene: 8. The CDR3 runs 16 residues. CDR1 is SGHVS and CDR2 is FNYEAQ in the germline V gene. The DNA of the CDR3 is TGTGCCAGCAGCCCGGCCGGGACAGGTGACACCGGGGAGCTGTTTTTT. It codes for CASSPAGTGDTGELFF.

This clonotype was observed a few times. The CDR3 loop is CASSDQGILETQYF. As DNA, the CDR3 is TGTGCCAGCAGTGATCAGGGGATTTTGGAGACCCAGTACTTC. The chain links TRBV2 to TRBJ2-5, with D tentatively TRBD1 (6 bases). From germline, CDR1 is SNHLY and CDR2 FYNNEI. The CDR3 spans 14 residues. Between the trimmed V and J ends, which lost 3 bases and 5 bases, there was a span of 13 bases.